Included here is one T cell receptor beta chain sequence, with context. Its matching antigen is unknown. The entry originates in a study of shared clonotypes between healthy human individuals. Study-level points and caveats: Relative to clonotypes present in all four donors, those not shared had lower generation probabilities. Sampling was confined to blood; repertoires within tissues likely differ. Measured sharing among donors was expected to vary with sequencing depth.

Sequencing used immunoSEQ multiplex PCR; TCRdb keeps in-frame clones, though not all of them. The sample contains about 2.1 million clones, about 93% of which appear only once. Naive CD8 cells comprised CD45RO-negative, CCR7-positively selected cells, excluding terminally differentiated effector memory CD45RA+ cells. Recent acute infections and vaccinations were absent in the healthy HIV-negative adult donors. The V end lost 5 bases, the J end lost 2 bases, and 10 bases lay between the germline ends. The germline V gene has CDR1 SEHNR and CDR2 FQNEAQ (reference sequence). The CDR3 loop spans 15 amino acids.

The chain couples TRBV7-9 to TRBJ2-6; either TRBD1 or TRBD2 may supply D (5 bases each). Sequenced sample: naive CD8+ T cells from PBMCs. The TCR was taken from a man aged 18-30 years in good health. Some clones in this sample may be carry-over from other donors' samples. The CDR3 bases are TGTGCCAGCAGCCTACAGGAGGCTGGGGCCAACGTCCTGACTTTC. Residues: CASSLQEAGANVLTF.